This T cell receptor beta chain was identified in a study of T cell responses to AZD1222 COVID-19 vaccine. Overall study results and limits: Per reports, nearly half of all spike-specific TCRs target regions that are unmutated in variants. CD4 TCRs associated with vaccination spanned spike, dominating at 160-218 and 743-854. Donors, mostly white British, included more females; clonal diversity was possibly underestimated.

Second-dose schedules of about 4 or about 12 weeks were combined. TCRdb keeps only in-frame clones here, not all; method: immunoSEQ multiplex PCR. The sample has over 95,000 clones; 91% are singletons. A note on this clone: Its antigen remains unidentified.

Trimming took off 1 base at V and 7 bases at J, with 11 bases between the two ends. This CDR3 contains 13 residues. The germline CDR1 and CDR2 sequences are SGHRS and YFSETQ. This clonotype originated in an adult who received the AZD1222 COVID-19 vaccine. The V call is TRBV5-1, the J call TRBJ1-1; unclear D gene. Sequencing was performed on peripheral blood, taken 28 days after the second AZD1222 dose. The CDR3 nucleotides are TGCGCCAGCAGCTTGTCAAATGAAGATGAAGCTTTCTTT. It is translated as CASSLSNEDEAFF.